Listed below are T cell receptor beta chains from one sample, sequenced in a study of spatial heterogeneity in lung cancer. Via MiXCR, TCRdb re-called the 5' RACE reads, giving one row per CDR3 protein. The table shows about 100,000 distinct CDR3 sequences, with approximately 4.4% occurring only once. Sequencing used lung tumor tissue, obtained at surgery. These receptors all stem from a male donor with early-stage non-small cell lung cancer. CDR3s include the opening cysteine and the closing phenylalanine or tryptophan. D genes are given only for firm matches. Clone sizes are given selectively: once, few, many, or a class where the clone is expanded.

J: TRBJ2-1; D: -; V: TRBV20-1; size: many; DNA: TGCAGTGCTCTCCCAAGCTCCTACAATGAGCAGTTCTTC; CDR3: CSALPSSYNEQFF
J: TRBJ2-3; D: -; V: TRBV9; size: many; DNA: TGTGCCAGCAGCGTACGTTCTTACACAGATACGCAGTATTTT; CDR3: CASSVRSYTDTQYF
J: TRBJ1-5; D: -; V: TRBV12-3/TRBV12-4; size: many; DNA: TGTGCCAGCAGTTATACAGGGACCCATCAGCCCCAGCATTTT; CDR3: CASSYTGTHQPQHF
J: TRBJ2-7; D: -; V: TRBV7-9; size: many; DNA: TGTGCCAGCAGCTCCGCCGGAGTTTACGAGCAGTACTTC; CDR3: CASSSAGVYEQYF
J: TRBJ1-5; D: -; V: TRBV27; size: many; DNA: TGTGCCAGCAAGGCGTGGGGCAATCAGCCCCAGCATTTT; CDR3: CASKAWGNQPQHF
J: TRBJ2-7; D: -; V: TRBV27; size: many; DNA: TGTGCCAGCAGACCGGGTCCCCTCACCGCGGGGCAGTACTTC; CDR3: CASRPGPLTAGQYF
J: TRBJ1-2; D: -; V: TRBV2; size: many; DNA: TGTGCCAGCGGGGGGCGAGGCTATGGCTACACCTTC; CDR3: CASGGRGYGYTF
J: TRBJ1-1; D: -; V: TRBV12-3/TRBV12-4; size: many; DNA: TGTGCCAGCAGCTTGACGGCAGCCAGCACTGAAGCTTTCTTT; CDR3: CASSLTAASTEAFF
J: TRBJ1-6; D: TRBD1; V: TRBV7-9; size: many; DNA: TGTGCCAGCAGCTTAAAGGACAGGGAGGGTAATTCACCCCTCCACTTT; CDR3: CASSLKDREGNSPLHF
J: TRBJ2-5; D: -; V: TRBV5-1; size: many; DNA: TGCGCCAGCAGCTTGCGTTCACCAAGGAGTGAGACCCAGTACTTC; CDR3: CASSLRSPRSETQYF
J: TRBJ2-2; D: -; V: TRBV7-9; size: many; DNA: TGTGCCAGCACCCCGCCGGAGGGCGCCGGGGAGCTGTTTTTT; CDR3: CASTPPEGAGELFF
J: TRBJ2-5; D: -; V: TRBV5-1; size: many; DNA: TGCGCCAGCAGCTTGGCTGACGAGGGGGTGACCCAGTACTTC; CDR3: CASSLADEGVTQYF
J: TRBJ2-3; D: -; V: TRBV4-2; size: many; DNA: TGTGCCAGCAGCCAAACACACAGGAGTAGCACAGATACGCAGTATTTT; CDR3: CASSQTHRSSTDTQYF
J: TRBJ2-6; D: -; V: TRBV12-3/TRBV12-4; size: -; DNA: TGTGCCAGCCAAATCCGGGGGGCCGGGGCCAACGTCCTGACTTTC; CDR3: CASQIRGAGANVLTF
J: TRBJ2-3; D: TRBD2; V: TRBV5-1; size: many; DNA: TGCGCCAGCAGCTCTGGACTAGCGACAGATACGCAGTATTTT; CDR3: CASSSGLATDTQYF
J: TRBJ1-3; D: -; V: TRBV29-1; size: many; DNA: TGCAGCGTTACTTTCGGGGGCGGCTCTGGAAACACCATATATTTT; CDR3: CSVTFGGGSGNTIYF
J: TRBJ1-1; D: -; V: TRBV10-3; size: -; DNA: TGTGCCATCAGTGGAGGGGGTAGAGGGACTGAAGCTTTCTTT; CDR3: CAISGGGRGTEAFF